The 4 T cell receptor beta chains below were found in one sample sequenced in a study of blood T cell repertoires in COVID-19 (dated by TCRdb to 2018 to 2021). Library preparation was by the immunoSEQ multiplex PCR assay. TCRdb's version of the immuneACCESS table is confined to in-frame rearrangements and falls short of the full clone set. An unresolved V gene accounts for under half of the shortfall where checked; the remainder is of unknown origin. This sample comprises about 280,000 clones, approximately 85% of them detected only once. 4% to 6% of the sample is taken by the ten largest. Sequenced material: peripheral blood. The receptors shown here come from a man aged 50 to 59 with active or convalescent COVID-19.

This clone occurred once. DNA for the CDR3: TGTGCCAGCAGTGACCTCGGGGGGACAATAGCCAAAAACATTCAGTACTTC. Its translation: CASSDLGGTIAKNIQYF. The chain is built from TRBV2 and TRBJ2-4; possible D gene TRBD2, 7 bases. The germline CDR1 and CDR2 sequences are SNHLY and FYNNEI. The CDR3 totals 17 residues. V lost 3 bases, J lost 0 bases, and 15 bases lay in between.

This chain joins TRBV7-3 and TRBJ2-1; 8 nucleotides agree with TRBD1. The length of the CDR3 is 14 residues. Germline loops: CDR1 SGHTA, CDR2 FQGTGA. Trimming at V came to 5 bases and at J to 7 bases, leaving 7 bases not matched to a gene. The CDR3 loop reads CASSPGGARNEQFF. The CDR3 nucleotides are TGTGCCAGCAGCCCAGGGGGCGCGAGAAATGAGCAGTTCTTC. Full variable domain (missing parts from reference TRBV7-3 and TRBJ2-1): GAGVSQTPSNKVTEKGKYVELRCDPISGHTALYWYRQSLGQGPEFLIYFQGTGAADDSGLPNDRFFAVRPEGSVSTLKIQRTERGDSAVYLCASSPGGARNEQFFGPGTRLTVL.

This chain links TRBV4-2 with TRBJ2-3, with D possibly matching TRBD1 (6 bases). CDR1 is LGHNA, CDR2 YNFKEQ, per germline. The CDR3 sequence is 15 residues long. The V end was cut by 0 bases, the J end by 6 bases, with 13 bases between. The CDR3 here is CASSQEGRGSDTQYF. The CDR3, as DNA: TGTGCCAGCAGCCAAGAAGGCAGGGGAAGTGATACGCAGTATTTT.

This clone was found a few times. The chain is built from TRBV7-4 and TRBJ1-5; D ambiguous. The CDR3 consists of 14 residues. The germline V gene has CDR1 SGHVT and CDR2 SQSDAQ. Trimming left V 2 bases short and J 5 bases short, with 10 bases between. The CDR3 DNA reads TGTGCCAGCAGCTTAAGTAGCGGATATCAGCCCCAGCATTTT. Its translation: CASSLSSGYQPQHF. Looking up the rest from reference TRBV7-4 and TRBJ1-5 gives the full variable domain: GAGVSQSPRYKVAKRGRDVALRCDSISGHVTLYWYRQTLGQGSEVLTYSQSDAQRDKSGRPSGRFSAERPERSVSTLKIQRTEQGDSAVYLCASSLSSGYQPQHFGDGTRLSIL.